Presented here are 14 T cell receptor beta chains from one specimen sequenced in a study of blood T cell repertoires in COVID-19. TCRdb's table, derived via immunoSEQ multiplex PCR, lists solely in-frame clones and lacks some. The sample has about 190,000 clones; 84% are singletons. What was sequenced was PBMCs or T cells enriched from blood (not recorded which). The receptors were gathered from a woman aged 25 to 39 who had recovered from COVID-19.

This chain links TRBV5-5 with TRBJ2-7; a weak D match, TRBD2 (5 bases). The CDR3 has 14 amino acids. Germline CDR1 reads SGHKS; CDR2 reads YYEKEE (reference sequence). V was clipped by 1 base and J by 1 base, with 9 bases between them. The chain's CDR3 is CASSLLALSYEQYF. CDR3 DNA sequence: TGTGCCAGCAGCTTGTTAGCGCTTTCCTACGAGCAGTACTTC.

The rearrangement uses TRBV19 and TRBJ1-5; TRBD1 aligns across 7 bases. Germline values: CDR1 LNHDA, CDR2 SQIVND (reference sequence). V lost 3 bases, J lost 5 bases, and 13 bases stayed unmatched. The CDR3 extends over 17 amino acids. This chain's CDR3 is CASSISLRQGGHQPQHF. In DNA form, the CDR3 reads TGTGCCAGTAGTATTTCGCTTCGACAGGGAGGTCATCAGCCCCAGCATTTT.

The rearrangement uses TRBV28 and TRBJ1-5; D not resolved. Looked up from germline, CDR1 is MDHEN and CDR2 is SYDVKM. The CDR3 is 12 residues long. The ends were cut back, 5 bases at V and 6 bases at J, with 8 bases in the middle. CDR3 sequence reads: CASSLPGQPQHF. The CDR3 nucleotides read TGTGCCAGCAGTCTCCCAGGTCAGCCCCAGCATTTT.

CDR3 protein: CASSVRLSEQYF. CDR3 DNA sequence: TGTGCCAGCAGTGTCAGGTTAAGCGAGCAGTACTTC. The chain recombines TRBV2 with TRBJ2-7; D is unresolved. Germline V gene sequence: CDR1 SNHLY, CDR2 FYNNEI. CDR3 length: 12 amino acids. V was trimmed by 4 bases and J by 6 bases, leaving 10 bases between them.

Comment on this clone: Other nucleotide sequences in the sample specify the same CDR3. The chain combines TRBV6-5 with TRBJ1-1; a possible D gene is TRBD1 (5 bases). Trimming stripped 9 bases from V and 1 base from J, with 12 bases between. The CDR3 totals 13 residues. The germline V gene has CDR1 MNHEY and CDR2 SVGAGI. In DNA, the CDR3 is TGTGCCAGTTCCTATGACAGGAACACTGAAGCTTTCTTT. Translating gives CASSYDRNTEAFF.

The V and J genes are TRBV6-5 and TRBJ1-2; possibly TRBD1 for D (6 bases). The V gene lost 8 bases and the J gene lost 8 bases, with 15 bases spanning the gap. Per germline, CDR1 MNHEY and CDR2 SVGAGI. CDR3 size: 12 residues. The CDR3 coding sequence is TGTGCCAGCCACAGGGACAAACGCGGCTACACCTTC. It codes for CASHRDKRGYTF.

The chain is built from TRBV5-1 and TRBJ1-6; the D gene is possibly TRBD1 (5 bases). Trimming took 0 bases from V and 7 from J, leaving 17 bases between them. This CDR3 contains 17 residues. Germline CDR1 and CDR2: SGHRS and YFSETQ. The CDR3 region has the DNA TGCGCCAGCAGCTTGGACATGGGGGGGGGACGAAATTCACCCCTCCACTTT. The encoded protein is CASSLDMGGGRNSPLHF.

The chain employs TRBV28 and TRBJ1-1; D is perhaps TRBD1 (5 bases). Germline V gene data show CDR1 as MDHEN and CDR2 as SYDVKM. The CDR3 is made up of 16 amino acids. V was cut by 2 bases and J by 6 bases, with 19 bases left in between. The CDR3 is CASSLGQGRVFPEAFF. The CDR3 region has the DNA TGTGCCAGCAGTTTAGGTCAGGGCAGGGTGTTCCCTGAAGCTTTCTTT.

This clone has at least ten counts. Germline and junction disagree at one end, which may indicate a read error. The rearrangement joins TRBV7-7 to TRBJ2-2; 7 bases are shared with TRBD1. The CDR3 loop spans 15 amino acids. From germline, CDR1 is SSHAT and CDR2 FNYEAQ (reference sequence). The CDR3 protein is CASRPRTGRTGELFF. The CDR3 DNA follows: TGTGCTAGCAGACCGAGGACAGGACGCACCGGGGAGCTGTTTTTT.

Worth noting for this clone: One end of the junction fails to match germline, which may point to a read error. Here the CDR3 DNA reads TGTGCCAGCACTTTAGGGGCTACAGGGGCAGATACGCAGTATTTT. The encoded protein is CASTLGATGADTQYF. The V gene is TRBV28, the J gene TRBJ2-3, with 7 nucleotides matching TRBD1. Germline CDR1 reads MDHEN; CDR2 reads SYDVKM. This CDR3 is built from 15 residues.

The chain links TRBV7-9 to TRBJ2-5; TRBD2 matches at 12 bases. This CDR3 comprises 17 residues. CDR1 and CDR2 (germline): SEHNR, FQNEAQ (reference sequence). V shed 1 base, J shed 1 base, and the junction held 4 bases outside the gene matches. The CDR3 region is CASSLGETSGGQETQYF. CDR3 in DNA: TGTGCCAGCAGCTTAGGGGAGACTAGCGGGGGCCAAGAGACCCAGTACTTC.

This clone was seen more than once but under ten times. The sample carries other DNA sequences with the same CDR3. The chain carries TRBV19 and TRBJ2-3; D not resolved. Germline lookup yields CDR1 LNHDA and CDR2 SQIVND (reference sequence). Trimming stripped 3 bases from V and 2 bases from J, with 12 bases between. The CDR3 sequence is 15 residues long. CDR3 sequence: CASSIPTKHTDTQYF. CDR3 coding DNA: TGTGCCAGTAGTATTCCCACTAAACACACAGATACGCAGTATTTT.

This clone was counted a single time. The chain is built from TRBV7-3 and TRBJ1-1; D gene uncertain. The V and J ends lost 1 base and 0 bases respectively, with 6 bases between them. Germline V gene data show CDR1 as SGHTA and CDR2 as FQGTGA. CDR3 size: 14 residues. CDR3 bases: TGTGCCAGCAGCTTAATGCAGATGAACACTGAAGCTTTCTTT. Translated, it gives CASSLMQMNTEAFF.

CDR3 sequence: CAISEYPGANYGYTF. The CDR3 bases are TGTGCCATCAGTGAGTACCCAGGGGCTAACTATGGCTACACCTTC. The chain employs TRBV10-3 and TRBJ1-2; maybe TRBD1 (6 bases). The CDR3 has 15 residues. CDR1 is ENHRY, CDR2 SYGVKD, per germline. V lost 1 base and J lost 0, with 9 bases in between.